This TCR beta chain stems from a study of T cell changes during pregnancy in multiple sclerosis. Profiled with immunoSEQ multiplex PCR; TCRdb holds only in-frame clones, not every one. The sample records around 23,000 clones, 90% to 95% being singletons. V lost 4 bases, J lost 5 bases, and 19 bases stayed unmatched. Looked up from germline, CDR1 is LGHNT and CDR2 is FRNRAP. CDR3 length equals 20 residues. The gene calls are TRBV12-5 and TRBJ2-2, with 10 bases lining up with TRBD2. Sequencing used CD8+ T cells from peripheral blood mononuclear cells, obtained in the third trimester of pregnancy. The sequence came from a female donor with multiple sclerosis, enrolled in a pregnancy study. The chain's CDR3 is CASGSSRDSRVLAGTGELFF. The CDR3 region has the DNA TGTGCTAGTGGTTCCTCCCGGGACTCACGGGTACTAGCGGGGACCGGGGAGCTGTTTTTT.